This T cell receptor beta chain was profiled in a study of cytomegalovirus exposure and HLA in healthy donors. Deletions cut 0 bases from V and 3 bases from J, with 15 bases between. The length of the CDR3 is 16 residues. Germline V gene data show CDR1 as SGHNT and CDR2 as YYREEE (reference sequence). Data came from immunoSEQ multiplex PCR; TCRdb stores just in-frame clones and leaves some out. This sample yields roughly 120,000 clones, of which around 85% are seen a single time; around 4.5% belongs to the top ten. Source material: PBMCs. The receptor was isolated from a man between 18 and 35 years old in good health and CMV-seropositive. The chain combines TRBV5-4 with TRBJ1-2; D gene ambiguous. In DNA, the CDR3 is TGTGCCAGCAGCTTGGACTTGAGGGATTTGGACTATGGCTACACCTTC. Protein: CASSLDLRDLDYGYTF.